Included here is one TCR beta chain sequence, with context. Its antigen remains undetermined. Base qualities are not recorded, but no much larger clone differs from it by a single base. Each collaborating institution followed its own protocols to collect whole blood in K2EDTA tubes. For TCRbeta analysis, collaborators shipped samples as frozen whole blood, isolated PBMCs, or DNA extracted from either of those sample types. TCRbeta CDR3 regions were amplified from genomic DNA using the immunoSEQ Assay, a bias-controlled multiplex PCR. The study's own analysis went as follows. Within the assay, amplification of reference gene primers was used to estimate how many nucleated cells each sample contained. Sequence reads were collapsed and filtered to measure the absolute abundance of every unique TCRbeta CDR3 rearrangement. For each sample, productive Simpson clonality was calculated by taking the square root of Simpson's diversity index across productive rearrangements. TCRdb took over this immuneACCESS table, retaining in-frame rearrangements with V and J assigned. Such tables are incomplete; in checked studies, under half of the missing clones stem from an unresolved V gene, and the remainder is unexplained. The V and J calls and clone size were taken over from that table, and D and trimming were inferred from the DNA. The sample includes about 160,000 clones, with around 84% observed a single time. Clones ranked in the top ten supply approximately 18% of the sample.

These data belong to a study of blood T cell repertoires in COVID-19 (dated by TCRdb to the early 2020s). Study-level background: Samples covering the acute and convalescent phases of COVID-19 were provided by collaborators in the United States, Italy and Spain. The prospective study material was composed of cDNA or gDNA derived from T cells, B-cell-depleted T cells, or PBMCs. Deeply sampled blood TCRbeta repertoires from subjects exposed to, actively infected with, or recovered from COVID-19 were included in the dataset. The repertoires were released in a freely available public database intended as a resource for research on the immune response to SARS-CoV-2. The samples were drawn from two sources: the first 160 participants of the ongoing ImmuneRACE study, and 1,000 to 1,500 subjects contributed by 6 global collaborators. Sample metadata almost always included a de-identified subject ID, COVID-19 status, age in years and sex. Where HLA class I and class II types were available, the types were taken from metadata supplied by the sample provider, not from assay-based typing.

General findings and caveats noted by the study authors: How much clinical and demographic metadata was included differed by source and by participant, and the metadata was provided uncurated.

Looking up the germline V gene yields CDR1 LGHNA and CDR2 YNFKEQ. The CDR3, cysteine through phenylalanine, is 15 amino acids long. The only DNA kept is the CDR3, 45 bases in frame from the first base. Trimming removed 0 bases from V and 7 bases from J; the gene matches leave 7 bases unexplained. This receptor was taken from a woman of 80 years or more with acute or convalescent COVID-19. Sequenced material: peripheral blood. Recombination connected TRBV4-2 to TRBJ1-2; 8 bases in the middle match TRBD1. The encoded CDR3 is CASSQDRAGGLGYTF. The DNA sequence follows: TGTGCCAGCAGCCAAGATCGGGCAGGGGGCCTTGGCTACACCTTC.